Each of the 9 T cell receptor beta chains below was sequenced from the same sample in a study of Ad26.COV2.S vaccination and SARS-CoV-2 variants. Measured with immunoSEQ multiplex PCR; TCRdb has only the in-frame clones, and not every one. The table records around 250,000 clones, 70% to 90% of them present only once. Treatment of the sample: approximately 18 received Ad26.COV2.S at low or high dose, single or two shots; a few received placebo; per-sample allocation not given. Sampling took place 63 days after the first vaccine or placebo injection. Here the sequenced sample was peripheral blood, taken in a trial of Ad26.COV2.S vaccine versus placebo. The receptors derive from a person aged 18-60 years who received the Ad26.COV2.S COVID-19 vaccine or a placebo.

The V gene is TRBV24-1, the J gene TRBJ2-1; 9 nucleotides match TRBD2. The germline gives CDR1 KGHDR, CDR2 SFDVKD. V lost 2 bases to trimming and J lost 3 bases; unmatched junction nucleotides: 7. The CDR3 is 17 residues long. The CDR3 protein is CATSDWLAGALYNEQFF. CDR3 sequence (DNA): TGTGCCACCAGTGATTGGTTAGCGGGGGCCCTCTACAATGAGCAGTTCTTC.

The J gene is TRBJ2-3, the V gene TRBV29-1; TRBD2 aligns across 8 bases. The CDR3 consists of 12 residues. After removal of 5 bases from V and 13 bases from J, the junction contained 11 bases not matched to a gene. CDR1 is SQVTM, CDR2 ANQGSEA, per germline. The CDR3 here is CSVKKAGVDEYF. The CDR3 DNA follows: TGCAGCGTTAAAAAAGCGGGAGTGGATGAGTATTTT.

The chain links TRBV9 to TRBJ2-5, with TRBD1 matching over 7 bases. After removal of 3 bases from V and 4 bases from J, the junction contained 6 bases not matched to a gene. The CDR3 totals 14 residues. From germline, CDR1 is SGDLS and CDR2 YYNGEE. CDR3 DNA: TGTGCCAGCAGCGCCCAACAGGGGAGAGAGACCCAGTACTTC. This translates into CASSAQQGRETQYF. Full variable domain (missing parts from reference TRBV9 and TRBJ2-5): DSGVTQTPKHLITATGQRVTLRCSPRSGDLSVYWYQQSLDQGLQFLIQYYNGEERAKGNILERFSAQQFPDLHSELNLSSLELGDSALYFCASSAQQGRETQYFGPGTRLLVL.

The chain has TRBV5-4 and TRBJ1-3, with D possibly matching TRBD1 (5 bases). The germline V gene encodes CDR1 SGHNT and CDR2 YYREEE (reference sequence). V lost 5 bases and J lost 2, with 14 bases in between. The CDR3 consists of 15 residues. The CDR3 nucleotides read TGTGCCAGCAGTTTTGGGGGGGGTACTGGAAACACCATATATTTT. Amino acids: CASSFGGGTGNTIYF.

This clone came up a few times. The chain combines TRBV9 with TRBJ2-1, with no clear D. Germline CDR1 reads SGDLS; CDR2 reads YYNGEE. The CDR3 consists of 12 residues. Trimming pared 3 bases from V and 7 bases from J, leaving 8 bases between. CDR3 sequence reads: CASSASENEQFF. The DNA of the CDR3 is TGTGCCAGCAGCGCCAGTGAGAATGAGCAGTTCTTC.

V and J are TRBV6-5 and TRBJ1-2, with D unresolved. V was trimmed by 0 bases and J by 4 bases, leaving 9 bases between them. The germline CDR1 and CDR2 sequences are MNHEY and SVGAGI. The CDR3 has 14 amino acids. The CDR3 nucleotides read TGTGCCAGCAGTTACTCTGAAGGGATCTATGGCTACACCTTC. Translating it yields CASSYSEGIYGYTF.

The V and J genes are TRBV27 and TRBJ1-4; a possible D gene is TRBD1 (6 bases). The germline gives CDR1 MNHEY, CDR2 SMNVEV (reference sequence). V was clipped by 8 bases and J by 8 bases, with 21 bases between them. The CDR3 has 15 residues. CDR3: CASSPKGGRAEKLFF. CDR3 DNA: TGTGCCAGCTCACCAAAAGGGGGGCGTGCGGAAAAACTGTTTTTT.

A word on this clone: Other DNA sequences of this sample code for an identical CDR3. The J gene is TRBJ1-1, the V gene TRBV4-3, with no clear D. Trimming shortened V by 0 bases and J by 5 bases, and 10 bases separated the two germline ends. CDR3 length: 14 residues. Germline loops: CDR1 LGHNA, CDR2 YSLEER. The chain's CDR3 is CASSQDWVRTEAFF. The CDR3 DNA sequence: TGCGCCAGCAGCCAAGATTGGGTGAGGACTGAAGCTTTCTTT.

This chain links TRBV7-9 with TRBJ2-7; 7 nucleotides align to TRBD2. Germline V lookup: CDR1 SEHNR, CDR2 FQNEAQ (reference sequence). V trimming: 5 bases; J trimming: 6 bases; junction bases outside the gene matches: 10. This CDR3 has 14 residues. The chain's CDR3 is CASSPQGGLSEQYV. CDR3 nucleotide sequence: TGTGCCAGCAGCCCCCAGGGAGGGCTGTCCGAGCAGTACGTC.